This passage covers 12 T cell receptor beta chains from one sample sequenced in a study of technical replicates of blood from several donors. Profiling relied on immunoSEQ multiplex PCR, and the TCRdb table lists in-frame clones only, not all of them. In the table there are 9,000 to 15,000 clones, 93% of which are singletons. Material: PBMCs. The receptors were sampled from a human donor in good health.

This clone was detected once. The V gene is TRBV13, the J gene TRBJ2-5; D might be TRBD1 (6 bases). CDR1 is PRHDT, CDR2 FYEKMQ, per germline (reference sequence). V was pared by 5 bases and J by 7 bases, with 14 bases between. The CDR3 sequence is 13 residues long. This CDR3 reads CASSPGTPGTQYF. The CDR3 region has the DNA TGTGCCAGCAGCCCGGGGACACCCGGGACCCAGTACTTC.

The rearrangement uses TRBV7-8 and TRBJ2-2; the D gene is possibly TRBD2 (5 bases). V lost 1 base and J 5 bases, leaving 8 bases between the germline ends. This CDR3 contains 14 residues. Germline V gene lookup returns CDR1 SGHVS and CDR2 FQNEAQ. The CDR3 region is CASSLVPGTGELFF. The CDR3, as DNA: TGTGCCAGCAGCTTAGTCCCGGGGACCGGGGAGCTGTTTTTT.

The count of this clone is one. This rearrangement joins TRBV7-7 to TRBJ2-3, with TRBD1 matching 9 bases. This CDR3 has 15 residues. V trimming: 4 bases; J trimming: 4 bases; junction bases outside the gene matches: 6. Germline lookup yields CDR1 SSHAT and CDR2 FNYEAQ (reference sequence). CDR3 residues: CASSYTGGGSDTQYF. Written as DNA, the CDR3 is TGTGCCAGCAGCTATACAGGGGGCGGATCAGATACGCAGTATTTT. The full variable domain, its missing parts supplied by reference TRBV7-7 and TRBJ2-3, is GAGVSQSPRYKVTKRGQDVTLRCDPISSHATLYWYQQALGQGPEFLTYFNYEAQPDKSGLPSDRFSAERPEGSISTLTIQRTEQRDSAMYRCASSYTGGGSDTQYFGPGTRLTVL.

J is TRBJ2-7 and V is TRBV7-8; 10 bases are a match to TRBD1. Germline V gene sequence: CDR1 SGHVS, CDR2 FQNEAQ. J was trimmed by 0 bases and V by 5 bases; bases with no gene match: 13. The CDR3 is 18 amino acids. CDR3: CASSPRRQGALGSYEQYF. In nucleotides, the CDR3 is TGTGCCAGCAGCCCTCGGCGACAGGGGGCGTTGGGCTCCTACGAGCAGTACTTC.

V is TRBV7-9 and J is TRBJ2-2, with 7 bases identical to TRBD1. Trimming cost V 4 bases and J 5 bases; bases outside gene matches: 4. Germline-derived CDR1 and CDR2 are SEHNR and FQNEAQ (reference sequence). This CDR3 has 14 residues. The CDR3 DNA follows: TGTGCCAGCAGCTCCACAGGGGATACCGGGGAGCTGTTTTTT. This sequence encodes CASSSTGDTGELFF.

The rearrangement joins TRBV19 to TRBJ2-7; possibly TRBD2 for D (6 bases). The CDR3 runs 15 residues. Germline-derived CDR1 and CDR2 are LNHDA and SQIVND (reference sequence). V lost 6 bases, J lost 2 bases, and 17 bases lay in between. The CDR3 is CASSPPGAGTYEQYF. CDR3 DNA sequence: TGTGCCAGTAGCCCCCCTGGGGCGGGAACCTACGAGCAGTACTTC.

V and J are TRBV6-1 and TRBJ2-2, with D possibly TRBD2 on 6 matching bases. This CDR3 has 14 residues. The V gene lost 4 bases and the J gene lost 5 bases, with 11 bases spanning the gap. Germline loops: CDR1 MNHNS, CDR2 SASEGT. This CDR3 reads CASSGGAETGELFF. CDR3 DNA: TGTGCCAGCAGTGGCGGGGCGGAAACCGGGGAGCTGTTTTTT.

This chain connects TRBV6-5 to TRBJ2-2; 7 bases line up with TRBD1. This CDR3 has 15 amino acids. Germline V gives CDR1 MNHEY, CDR2 SVGAGI. J was trimmed by 0 bases and V by 4 bases; bases with no gene match: 2. CDR3 DNA sequence: TGTGCCAGCAGTTCCGGGACAGCGAACACCGGGGAGCTGTTTTTT. This sequence encodes CASSSGTANTGELFF.

The CDR3 nucleotides read TGTGCCAGCAGCCTCTTCCCGGGACAGGGGGCTGAAAAACTGTTTTTT. Protein: CASSLFPGQGAEKLFF. The gene calls are TRBV7-9 and TRBJ1-4; 12 bases are shared with TRBD1. The CDR3 spans 16 residues. Trimming cost V 5 bases and J 7 bases; bases outside gene matches: 8. CDR1 SEHNR and CDR2 FQNEAQ come from the germline V gene (reference sequence).

The J gene is TRBJ1-5, the V gene TRBV5-1; the match to TRBD1 covers 8 bases. This CDR3 comprises 15 residues. V gave up 6 bases and J gave up 1 base; unmatched junction bases: 6. Per the germline V gene, CDR1 is SGHRS and CDR2 is YFSETQ. In DNA form, the CDR3 reads TGCGCCAGCACCCCTACAGGGGGGAGCAATCAGCCCCAGCATTTT. It yields the protein CASTPTGGSNQPQHF.

This chain uses TRBV7-9 with TRBJ2-7, with 10 bases identical to TRBD2. This CDR3 spans 16 amino acids. The germline V gene encodes CDR1 SEHNR and CDR2 FQNEAQ (reference sequence). J gave up 2 bases and V 4 bases, and 8 bases lay outside the gene matches. The CDR3 is CASSSQGTSEPYEQYF. In DNA, the CDR3 is TGTGCCAGCAGCTCCCAGGGGACTAGCGAGCCCTACGAGCAGTACTTC.

This chain links TRBV19 with TRBJ1-4; tentatively, D is TRBD1 (6 bases). V lost 4 bases, J lost 13 bases, and 19 bases lay in between. This CDR3 has 14 amino acids. Germline V gives CDR1 LNHDA, CDR2 SQIVND (reference sequence). In nucleotides, the CDR3 is TGTGCCAGTAGTAGCCGGGACACCCCGTTCGGACTGTTTTTT. Its protein product is CASSSRDTPFGLFF.